The source of this TCR beta chain is a study of OX40 agonist ivuxolimab in advanced cancers. As for the study in general: Two patients with cutaneous melanoma and one with hepatocellular carcinoma, three in total, showed partial responses.

Details on this clone: The antigen remains unidentified.

Clones were sequenced by immunoSEQ multiplex PCR, and TCRdb holds only the in-frame ones, with some missing. The table includes approximately 67,000 clones, around nine tenths detected once. Study results and limitations: CD4+ and CD8+ T cells in blood underwent clonal expansion by week 6 at 0.1 to 3.0 mg/kg. Some nonresponders additionally presented with little normalized T-cell clonal expansion.

This CDR3 spans 15 amino acids. Germline CDR1 LNHDA, CDR2 SQIVND (reference sequence). J gave up 2 bases and V 4 bases, and 7 bases lay outside the gene matches. This sequence originates from an adult with an advanced solid tumor such as melanoma, head and neck, liver or kidney cancer. The chain links TRBV19 to TRBJ2-7, with 8 bases lining up with TRBD2. The source material was CD4+ or CD8+ T cells sorted from blood, sampled in a trial of the OX40 agonist ivuxolimab. CDR3 sequence (DNA): TGTGCCAGTAGTACCTCGGGAGGGCTGGCCTACGAGCAGTACTTC. This translates into CASSTSGGLAYEQYF.